This T cell receptor beta chain was identified during a study of T cell repertoires in cytomegalovirus infection. Study context: Matching HLA type, along with CMV infection, was indicated by public TCR beta signatures. Study-level results: The response measured ex vivo was dominated by TCR beta clonotypes (HLA-C-restricted and CMV-specific).

One entry per CDR3 protein results from TCRdb running MiXCR on the reads. The repertoire holds fewer than 400,000 distinct CDR3 sequences, with around 18% as singletons. Trimming removed 2 bases from V and 0 bases from J, with 8 bases in between. CDR3 length: 15 residues. The germline V gene encodes CDR1 MGHDK and CDR2 SYGVNS. This clonotype was detected once. Antigen specificity is unknown. Specimen: PBMCs. The sequence was collected from a human donor in good health (CMV status not recorded). Some clones in this sample may be carry-over from other donors' samples. J is TRBJ1-3 and V is TRBV25-1; the D gene is possibly TRBD1 (5 bases). CDR3 in amino acids: CASSEPGTSGNTIYF. CDR3 sequence (DNA): TGTGCCAGCAGTGAACCAGGGACCTCTGGAAACACCATATATTTT.